The 9 T cell receptor beta chains presented below share a single source sample, sequenced in a study of memory CD4+ T cells and cytomegalovirus serostatus. The sort gate was single viable CD3+CD4+CD8-CD45RO+ cells for memory CD4+ T cells. The protocol was immunoSEQ multiplex PCR, while the TCRdb copy is restricted to in-frame clones and leaves out a portion. The sample contains tens of thousands of clones, 60% to 85% of which appear only once. The sample taken for sequencing was memory CD4+ T cells from blood. These receptors originate from an adult in good health and CMV-seropositive.

This clone has only one observation. The CDR3 sequence is CASSFGRGIADTQYF. The CDR3 DNA reads TGTGCCAGCAGCTTCGGGAGGGGTATCGCAGATACGCAGTATTTT. This chain uses TRBV5-6 with TRBJ2-3; 8 bases align to TRBD2. The junction had 6 bases not matched to a gene; V was cut back by 2 bases and J by 4 bases. Germline V lookup: CDR1 SGHDT, CDR2 YYEEEE. This CDR3 contains 15 residues.

The chain carries TRBV28 and TRBJ1-2, with D hard to call. This CDR3 comprises 12 residues. Trimming shortened V by 2 bases and J by 5 bases, and 6 bases separated the two germline ends. Germline CDR1 MDHEN, CDR2 SYDVKM. CDR3 DNA sequence: TGTGCCAGCAGTTTAGACGGATATGGCTACACCTTC. Protein: CASSLDGYGYTF.

V usage is TRBV5-1 and J usage is TRBJ1-4, with 8 bases identical to TRBD1. Unmatched junction bases numbered 4, after V lost 1 base and J lost 5 bases. Germline lookup yields CDR1 SGHRS and CDR2 YFSETQ. This CDR3 is 15 amino acids long. Here the CDR3 reads CASSLWGQANEKLFF. Written as DNA, the CDR3 is TGCGCCAGCAGCTTGTGGGGACAGGCGAATGAAAAACTGTTTTTT.

The chain carries TRBV7-2 and TRBJ2-1, with TRBD2 matching 11 bases. This CDR3 is 18 amino acids long. CDR1 is SGHTA and CDR2 is FQGNSA in the germline V gene. Trimming cost V 5 bases and J 12 bases; bases outside gene matches: 21. Written as DNA, the CDR3 is TGTGCCAGCAGCCCCTCATTCGTGGGGGCTAGCGGGGGGCTGAGGCAGTTCTTC. It encodes CASSPSFVGASGGLRQFF.

The V gene is TRBV2, the J gene TRBJ2-5; D might be TRBD1 or TRBD2, each matching 5 bases. V was cut by 10 bases and J by 5 bases, with 17 bases left in between. This CDR3 is built from 13 residues. Germline V gene lookup returns CDR1 SNHLY and CDR2 FYNNEI. The CDR3 sequence: CATRTVGEETQYF. The CDR3 DNA follows: TGTGCCACCCGAACGGTAGGGGAGGAGACCCAGTACTTC.

The chain couples TRBV7-2 to TRBJ2-7, with D maybe TRBD1 (6 bases). Trimming stripped 2 bases from V and 0 bases from J, with 8 bases between. Germline loops: CDR1 SGHTA, CDR2 FQGNSA. The CDR3 contains 14 residues. The CDR3 nucleotides are TGTGCCAGCAGCTTAACGACAGGCTCCTACGAGCAGTACTTC. This translates into CASSLTTGSYEQYF.

This clone has only one observation. The chain couples TRBV5-1 to TRBJ2-5; 11 bases map to TRBD2. CDR1 and CDR2 from the germline V gene are SGHRS and YFSETQ. This CDR3 is 16 amino acids long. Trimming removed 2 bases from V and 1 base from J; junction bases left unmatched: 4. In DNA form, the CDR3 reads TGCGCCAGCAGCTTTACTAGCGGGGGTACCCAAGAGACCCAGTACTTC. It specifies CASSFTSGGTQETQYF. Combining the CDR3 with reference TRBV5-1 and TRBJ2-5 gives the whole variable domain KAGVTQTPRYLIKTRGQQVTLSCSPISGHRSVSWYQQTPGQGLQFLFEYFSETQRNKGNFPGRFSGRQFSNSRSEMNVSTLELGDSALYLCASSFTSGGTQETQYFGPGTRLLVL.

This clone occurred once. The rearrangement joins TRBV7-9 to TRBJ2-2, with D possibly being TRBD2 (5 bases). Trimming shortened V by 10 bases and J by 1 base, and 16 bases separated the two germline ends. Germline CDR1 SEHNR, CDR2 FQNEAQ (reference sequence). The length of the CDR3 is 15 residues. CDR3 sequence (DNA): TGTGCCACCCGGGATAGCATAAAGAACACCGGGGAGCTGTTTTTT. Residues: CATRDSIKNTGELFF. Full variable domain (outside the CDR3, taken from reference TRBV7-9 and TRBJ2-2): DTGVSQNPRHKITKRGQNVTFRCDPISEHNRLYWYRQTLGQGPEFLTYFQNEAQLEKSRLLSDRFSAERPKGSFSTLEIQRTEQGDSAMYLCATRDSIKNTGELFFGEGSRLTVL.

This chain links TRBV19 with TRBJ1-1; possibly TRBD1 for D (6 bases). The length of the CDR3 is 13 residues. In germline, CDR1 is LNHDA, CDR2 SQIVND (reference sequence). Trimming removed 6 bases at V and 6 bases at J, with 14 bases between. CDR3: CASRMTGTSEAFF. The DNA for the CDR3 is TGTGCCAGTAGAATGACAGGTACCTCTGAAGCTTTCTTT.